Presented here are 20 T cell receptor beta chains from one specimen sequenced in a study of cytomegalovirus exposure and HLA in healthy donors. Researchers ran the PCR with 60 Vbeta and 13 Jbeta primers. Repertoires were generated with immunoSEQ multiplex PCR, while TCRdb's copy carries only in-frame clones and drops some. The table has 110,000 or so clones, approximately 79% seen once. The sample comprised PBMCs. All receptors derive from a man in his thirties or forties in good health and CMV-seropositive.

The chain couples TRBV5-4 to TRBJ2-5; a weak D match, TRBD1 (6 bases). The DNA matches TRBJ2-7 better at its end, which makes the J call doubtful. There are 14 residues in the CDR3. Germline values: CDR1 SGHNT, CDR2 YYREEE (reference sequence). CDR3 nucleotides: TGTGCCAGCAGCTTAGGGGGAATGGATCACGAGCAGTACTTC. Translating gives CASSLGGMDHEQYF.

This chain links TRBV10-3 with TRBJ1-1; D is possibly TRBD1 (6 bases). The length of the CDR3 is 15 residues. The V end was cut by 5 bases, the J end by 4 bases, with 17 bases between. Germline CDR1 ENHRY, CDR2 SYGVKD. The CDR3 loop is CAISFRDTLLTEAFF. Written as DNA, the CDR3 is TGTGCCATCAGTTTCCGGGACACCTTGCTCACTGAAGCTTTCTTT.

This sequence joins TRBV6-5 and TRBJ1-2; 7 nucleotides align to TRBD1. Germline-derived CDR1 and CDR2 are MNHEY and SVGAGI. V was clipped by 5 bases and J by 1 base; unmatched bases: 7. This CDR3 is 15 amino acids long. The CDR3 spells CASSAVRDSNYGYTF. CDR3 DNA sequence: TGTGCCAGCAGTGCAGTCCGGGACAGTAACTATGGCTACACCTTC.

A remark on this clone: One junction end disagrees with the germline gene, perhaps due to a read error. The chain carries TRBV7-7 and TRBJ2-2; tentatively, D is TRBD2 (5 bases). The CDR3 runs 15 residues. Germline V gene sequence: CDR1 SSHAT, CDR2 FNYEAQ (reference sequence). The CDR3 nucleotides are TGTGCTAGCAGCCGGACTTCCGAACCCACCGGGGAGCTGTTTTTT. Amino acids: CASSRTSEPTGELFF.

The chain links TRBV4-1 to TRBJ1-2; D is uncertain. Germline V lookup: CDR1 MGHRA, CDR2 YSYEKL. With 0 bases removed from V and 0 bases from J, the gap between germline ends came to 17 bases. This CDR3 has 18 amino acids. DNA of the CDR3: TGCGCCAGCAGCCAAGATCGAATAGGGAGGGCGTCTAACTATGGCTACACCTTC. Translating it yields CASSQDRIGRASNYGYTF.

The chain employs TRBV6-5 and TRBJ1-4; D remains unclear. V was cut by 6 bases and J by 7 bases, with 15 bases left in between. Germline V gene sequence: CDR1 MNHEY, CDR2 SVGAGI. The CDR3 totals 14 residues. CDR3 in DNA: TGTGCCAGCAGCCCCGGGATTTCTTCTGAAAAACTGTTTTTT. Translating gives CASSPGISSEKLFF.

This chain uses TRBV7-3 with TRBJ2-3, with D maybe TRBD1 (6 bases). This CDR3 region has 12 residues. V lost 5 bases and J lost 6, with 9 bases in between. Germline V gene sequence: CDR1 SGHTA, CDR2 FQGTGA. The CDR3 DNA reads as TGTGCCAGCAGCGCAGGGGCGGATACGCAGTATTTT. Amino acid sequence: CASSAGADTQYF.

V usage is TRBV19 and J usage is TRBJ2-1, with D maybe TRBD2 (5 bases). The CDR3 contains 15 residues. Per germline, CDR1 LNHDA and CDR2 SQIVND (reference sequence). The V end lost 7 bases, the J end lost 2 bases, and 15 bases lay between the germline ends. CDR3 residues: CASNEGLLTYNEQFF. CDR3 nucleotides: TGTGCCAGTAACGAGGGATTGCTAACCTACAATGAGCAGTTCTTC.

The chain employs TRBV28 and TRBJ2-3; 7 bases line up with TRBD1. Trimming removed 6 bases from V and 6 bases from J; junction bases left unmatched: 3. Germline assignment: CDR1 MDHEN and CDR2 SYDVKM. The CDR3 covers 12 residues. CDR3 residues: CASRTGRDTQYF. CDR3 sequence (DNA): TGTGCCAGCAGGACAGGGCGGGATACGCAGTATTTT.

The CDR3 loop reads CASSKVGAGVQETQYF. DNA of the CDR3: TGTGCCAGCAGCAAAGTGGGGGCGGGAGTCCAAGAGACCCAGTACTTC. The chain links TRBV21-1 to TRBJ2-5; TRBD2, the table's D call, lacks a check against the DNA. TRBV21-1 is termed a pseudogene. There are 16 residues in the CDR3.

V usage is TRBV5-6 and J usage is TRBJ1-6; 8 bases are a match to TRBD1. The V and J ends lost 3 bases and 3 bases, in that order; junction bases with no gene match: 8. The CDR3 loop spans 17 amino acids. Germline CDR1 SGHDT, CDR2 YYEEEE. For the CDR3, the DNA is TGTGCCAGCAGCTACGAAGGACAGGGCATCTATAATTCACCCCTCCACTTT. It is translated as CASSYEGQGIYNSPLHF.

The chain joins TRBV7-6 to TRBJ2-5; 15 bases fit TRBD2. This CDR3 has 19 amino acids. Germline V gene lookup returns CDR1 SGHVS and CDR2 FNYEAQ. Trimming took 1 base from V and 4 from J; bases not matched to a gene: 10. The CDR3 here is CASSLVGLAGGQGGETQYF. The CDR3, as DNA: TGTGCCAGCAGCTTAGTAGGACTAGCGGGGGGGCAAGGAGGAGAGACCCAGTACTTC.

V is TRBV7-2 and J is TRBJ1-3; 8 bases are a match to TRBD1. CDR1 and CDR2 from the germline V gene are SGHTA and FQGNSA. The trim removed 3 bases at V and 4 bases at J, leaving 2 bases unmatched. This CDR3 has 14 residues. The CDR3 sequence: CASSLRQGGNTIYF. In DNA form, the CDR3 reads TGTGCCAGCAGCTTGAGACAGGGGGGAAACACCATATATTTT.

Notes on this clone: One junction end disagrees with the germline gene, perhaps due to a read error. The CDR3 here is CASSLAPSAETQYF. The CDR3 nucleotides read TGTGCTAGCAGCTTAGCGCCTAGTGCGGAGACCCAGTACTTC. The gene calls are TRBV7-7 and TRBJ2-5; D is perhaps TRBD2 (5 bases). This CDR3 contains 14 residues. In germline, CDR1 is SSHAT, CDR2 FNYEAQ (reference sequence).

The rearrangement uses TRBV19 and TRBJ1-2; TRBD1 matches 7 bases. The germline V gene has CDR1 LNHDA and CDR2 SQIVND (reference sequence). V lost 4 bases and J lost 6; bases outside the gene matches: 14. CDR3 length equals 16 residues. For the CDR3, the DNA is TGTGCCAGTAGTACAATCCGGCATACAGGGGTCCATGGCTACACCTTC. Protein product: CASSTIRHTGVHGYTF.

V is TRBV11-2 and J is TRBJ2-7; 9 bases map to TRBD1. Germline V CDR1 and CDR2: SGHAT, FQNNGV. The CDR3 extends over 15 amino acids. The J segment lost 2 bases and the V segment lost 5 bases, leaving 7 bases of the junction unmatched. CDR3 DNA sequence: TGTGCCAGCAGCCCGATCCGGGACAGGGCCTACGAGCAGTACTTC. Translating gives CASSPIRDRAYEQYF. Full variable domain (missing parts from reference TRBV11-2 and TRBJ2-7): EAGVAQSPRYKIIEKRQSVAFWCNPISGHATLYWYQQILGQGPKLLIQFQNNGVVDDSQLPKDRFSAERLKGVDSTLKIQPAKLEDSAVYLCASSPIRDRAYEQYFGPGTRLTVT.

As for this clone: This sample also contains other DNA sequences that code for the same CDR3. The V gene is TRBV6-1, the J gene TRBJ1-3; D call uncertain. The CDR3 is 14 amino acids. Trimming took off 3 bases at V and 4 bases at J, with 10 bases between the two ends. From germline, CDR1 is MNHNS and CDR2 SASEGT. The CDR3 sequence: CASSEAGSGNTIYF. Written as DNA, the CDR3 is TGTGCCAGCAGTGAGGCGGGTTCCGGAAACACCATATATTTT.

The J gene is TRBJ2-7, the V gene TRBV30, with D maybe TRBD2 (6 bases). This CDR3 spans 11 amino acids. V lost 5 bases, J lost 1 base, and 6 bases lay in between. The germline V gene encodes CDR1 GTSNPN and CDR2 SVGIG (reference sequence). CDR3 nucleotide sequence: TGTGCCTGGGGGACTTCCTACGAGCAGTACTTC. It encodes CAWGTSYEQYF.

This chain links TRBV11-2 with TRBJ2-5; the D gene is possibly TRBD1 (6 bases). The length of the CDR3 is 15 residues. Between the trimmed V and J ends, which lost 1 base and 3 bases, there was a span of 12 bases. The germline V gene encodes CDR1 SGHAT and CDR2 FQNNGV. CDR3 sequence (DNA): TGTGCCAGCAGCTTAGGAGGGGGAAACGAAGAGACCCAGTACTTC. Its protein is CASSLGGGNEETQYF. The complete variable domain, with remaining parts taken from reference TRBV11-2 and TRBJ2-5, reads EAGVAQSPRYKIIEKRQSVAFWCNPISGHATLYWYQQILGQGPKLLIQFQNNGVVDDSQLPKDRFSAERLKGVDSTLKIQPAKLEDSAVYLCASSLGGGNEETQYFGPGTRLLVL.

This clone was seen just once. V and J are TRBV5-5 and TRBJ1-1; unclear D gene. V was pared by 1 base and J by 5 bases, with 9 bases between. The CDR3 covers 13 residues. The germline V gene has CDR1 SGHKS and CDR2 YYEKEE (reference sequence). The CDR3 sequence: CASSLMRETEAFF. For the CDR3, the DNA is TGTGCCAGCAGCTTGATGAGGGAAACTGAAGCTTTCTTT.